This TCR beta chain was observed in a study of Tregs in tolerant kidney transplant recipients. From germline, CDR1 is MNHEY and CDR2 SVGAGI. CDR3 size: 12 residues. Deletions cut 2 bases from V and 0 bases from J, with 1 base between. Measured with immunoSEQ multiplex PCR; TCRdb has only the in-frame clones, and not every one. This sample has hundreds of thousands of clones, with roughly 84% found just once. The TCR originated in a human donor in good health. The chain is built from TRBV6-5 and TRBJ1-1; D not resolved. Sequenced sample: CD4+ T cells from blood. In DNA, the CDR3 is TGTGCCAGCAGTTACATGAACACTGAAGCTTTCTTT. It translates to CASSYMNTEAFF.